The T cell receptor (beta chain) under discussion was sequenced for a study of T cells in Graves' hyperthyroidism and ophthalmopathy. V was pared by 1 base and J by 7 bases, with 11 bases of the junction left unmatched. From germline, CDR1 is SGHVS and CDR2 FQNEAQ. This CDR3 contains 18 residues. TCR beta CDR3 sequences were amplified from RNA transcripts. The primer set for the first-round RT-PCR of the TCR CDR3 was HTBI. TCRdb used MiXCR to reprocess the multiplex PCR reads, holding one entry per CDR3 protein. Of hundreds of thousands of distinct CDR3 sequences detected, 12% to 15% appear once; the ten largest clones hold 10%. This clonotype was seen at least ten times. Hyperthyroidism had been newly diagnosed in patients aged 18 to 65, and its duration was under 2 months.

The J gene is TRBJ1-5, the V gene TRBV7-8, with 12 nucleotides matching TRBD1. This TCR came from a woman aged 18-29 years with Graves' hyperthyroidism. Sequenced sample: blood. CDR3 nucleotides: TGTGCCAGCAGCTTAGAAGGCCCCGGGACAGGGGGCCGCCAGCCCCAGCATTTT. It translates to CASSLEGPGTGGRQPQHF. Full variable domain (rest looked up from reference TRBV7-8 and TRBJ1-5): GAGVSQSPRYKVAKRGQDVALRCDPISGHVSLFWYQQALGQGPEFLTYFQNEAQLDKSGLPSDRFFAERPEGSVSTLKIQRTQQEDSAVYLCASSLEGPGTGGRQPQHFGDGTRLSIL.